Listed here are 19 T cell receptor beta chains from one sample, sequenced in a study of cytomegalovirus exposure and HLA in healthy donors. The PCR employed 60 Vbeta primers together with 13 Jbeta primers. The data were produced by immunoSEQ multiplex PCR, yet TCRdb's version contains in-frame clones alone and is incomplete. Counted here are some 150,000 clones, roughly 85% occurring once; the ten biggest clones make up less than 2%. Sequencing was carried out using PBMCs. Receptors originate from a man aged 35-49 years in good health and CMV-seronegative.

CDR3 protein: CASSKVRDYGYTF. CDR3 DNA: TGTGCCAGTAGTAAAGTCCGGGACTATGGCTACACCTTC. The V call is TRBV19, the J call TRBJ1-2, with D unclear. V lost 4 bases, J lost 3 bases, and 9 bases lay in between. This CDR3 region has 13 residues. Germline-derived CDR1 and CDR2 are LNHDA and SQIVND (reference sequence).

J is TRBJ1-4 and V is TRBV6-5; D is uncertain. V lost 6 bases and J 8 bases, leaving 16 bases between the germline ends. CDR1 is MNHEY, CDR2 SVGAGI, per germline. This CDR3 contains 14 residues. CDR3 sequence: CASSSRLMGEKLFF. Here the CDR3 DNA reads TGTGCCAGCAGCAGCAGGTTGATGGGCGAAAAACTGTTTTTT.

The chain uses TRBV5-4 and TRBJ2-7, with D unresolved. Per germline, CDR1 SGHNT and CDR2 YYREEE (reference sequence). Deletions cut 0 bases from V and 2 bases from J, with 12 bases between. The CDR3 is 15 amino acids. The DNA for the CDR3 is TGTGCCAGCAGCTTGGGTCTAGGTGCCCCCTACGAGCAGTACTTC. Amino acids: CASSLGLGAPYEQYF.

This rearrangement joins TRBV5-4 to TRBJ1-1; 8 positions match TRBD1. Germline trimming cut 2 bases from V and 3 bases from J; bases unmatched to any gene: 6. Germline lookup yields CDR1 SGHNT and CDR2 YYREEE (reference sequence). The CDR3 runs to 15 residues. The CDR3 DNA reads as TGTGCCAGCAGCTTAACAGGGGGAGCGGACACTGAAGCTTTCTTT. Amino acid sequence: CASSLTGGADTEAFF.

In DNA form, the CDR3 reads TGCGCCAGCAGCTTGGAGCCTAGCGCAAGCACAGATACGCAGTATTTT. Translated, it gives CASSLEPSASTDTQYF. The chain is built from TRBV5-1 and TRBJ2-3, with a weak D call TRBD2 (6 bases). Germline V gene data show CDR1 as SGHRS and CDR2 as YFSETQ. The V gene lost 0 bases and the J gene lost 0 bases, with 11 bases spanning the gap. The CDR3 runs to 16 residues.

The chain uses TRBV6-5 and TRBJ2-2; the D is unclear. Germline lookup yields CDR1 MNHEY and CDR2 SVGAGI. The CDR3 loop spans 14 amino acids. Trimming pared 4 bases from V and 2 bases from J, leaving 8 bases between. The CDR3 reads CASSSGRNTGELFF. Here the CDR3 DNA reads TGTGCCAGCAGTTCAGGCAGAAACACCGGGGAGCTGTTTTTT.

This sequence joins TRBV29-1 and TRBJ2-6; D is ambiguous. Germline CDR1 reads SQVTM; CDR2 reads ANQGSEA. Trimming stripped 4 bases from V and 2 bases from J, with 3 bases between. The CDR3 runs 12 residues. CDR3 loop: CSVVAGANVLTF. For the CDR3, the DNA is TGCAGCGTTGTCGCTGGGGCCAACGTCCTGACTTTC.

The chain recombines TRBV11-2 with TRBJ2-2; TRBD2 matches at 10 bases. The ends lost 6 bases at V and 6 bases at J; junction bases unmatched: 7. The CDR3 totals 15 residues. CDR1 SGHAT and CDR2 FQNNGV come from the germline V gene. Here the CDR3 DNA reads TGTGCCAGCAGACCTCTAGCGGGGGTTTCCGGGGAGCTGTTTTTT. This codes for CASRPLAGVSGELFF.

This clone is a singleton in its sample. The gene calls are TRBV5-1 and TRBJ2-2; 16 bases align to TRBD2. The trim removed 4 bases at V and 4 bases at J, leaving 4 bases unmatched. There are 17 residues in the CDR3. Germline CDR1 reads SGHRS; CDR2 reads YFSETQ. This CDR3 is CASSPGTSGRVTGELFF. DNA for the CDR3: TGCGCCAGCAGCCCGGGGACTAGCGGGAGGGTCACCGGGGAGCTGTTTTTT.

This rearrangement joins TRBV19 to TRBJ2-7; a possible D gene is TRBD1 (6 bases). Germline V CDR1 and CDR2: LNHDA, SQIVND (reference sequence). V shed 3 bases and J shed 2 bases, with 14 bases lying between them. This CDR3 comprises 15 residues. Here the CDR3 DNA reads TGTGCCAGTAGTATCGTCAGGGGCCAACCCTACGAGCAGTACTTC. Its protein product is CASSIVRGQPYEQYF.

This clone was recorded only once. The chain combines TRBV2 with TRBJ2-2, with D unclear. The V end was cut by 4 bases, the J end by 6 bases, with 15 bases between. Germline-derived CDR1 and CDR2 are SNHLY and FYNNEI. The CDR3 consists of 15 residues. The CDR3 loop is CASSAVSAPAGELFF. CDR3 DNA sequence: TGTGCCAGCAGTGCTGTCAGCGCGCCCGCCGGGGAGCTGTTTTTT.

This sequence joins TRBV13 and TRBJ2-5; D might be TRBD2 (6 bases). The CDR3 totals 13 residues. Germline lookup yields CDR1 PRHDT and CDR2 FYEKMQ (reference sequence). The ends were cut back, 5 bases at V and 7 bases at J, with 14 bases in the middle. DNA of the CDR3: TGTGCCAGCAGCCCGGGACTCCAGGGGACCCAGTACTTC. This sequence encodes CASSPGLQGTQYF.

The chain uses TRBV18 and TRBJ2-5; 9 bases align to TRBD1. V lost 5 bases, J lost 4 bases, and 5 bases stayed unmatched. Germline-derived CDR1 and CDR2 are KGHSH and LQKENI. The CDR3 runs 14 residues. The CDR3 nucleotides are TGTGCCAGCTCAAAGGACAGGGGATTAGAGACCCAGTACTTC. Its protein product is CASSKDRGLETQYF.

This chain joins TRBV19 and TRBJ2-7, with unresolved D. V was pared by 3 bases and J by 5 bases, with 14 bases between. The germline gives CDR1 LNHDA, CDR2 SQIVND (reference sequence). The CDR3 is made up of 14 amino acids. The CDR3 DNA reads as TGTGCCAGTAGTATTTCCAGTGGTCGGGACGAGCAGTACTTC. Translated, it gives CASSISSGRDEQYF.

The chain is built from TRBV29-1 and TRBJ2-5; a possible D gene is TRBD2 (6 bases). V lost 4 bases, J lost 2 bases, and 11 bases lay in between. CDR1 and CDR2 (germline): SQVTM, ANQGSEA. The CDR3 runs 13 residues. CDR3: CSVGWAGQETQYF. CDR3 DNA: TGCAGCGTTGGATGGGCGGGGCAAGAGACCCAGTACTTC.

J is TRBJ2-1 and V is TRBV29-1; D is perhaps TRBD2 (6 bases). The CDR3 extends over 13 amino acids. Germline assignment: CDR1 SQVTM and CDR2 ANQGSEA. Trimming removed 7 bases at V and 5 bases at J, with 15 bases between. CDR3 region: CSAGGGVNNEQFF. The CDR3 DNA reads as TGCAGCGCCGGGGGTGGGGTGAACAATGAGCAGTTCTTC.

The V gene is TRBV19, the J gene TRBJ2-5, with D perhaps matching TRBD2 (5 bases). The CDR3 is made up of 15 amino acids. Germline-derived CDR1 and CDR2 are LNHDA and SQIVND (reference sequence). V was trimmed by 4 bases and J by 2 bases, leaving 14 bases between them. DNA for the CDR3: TGTGCCAGTAGTAAGACGAGTGAGGGTCAAGAGACCCAGTACTTC. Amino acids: CASSKTSEGQETQYF.

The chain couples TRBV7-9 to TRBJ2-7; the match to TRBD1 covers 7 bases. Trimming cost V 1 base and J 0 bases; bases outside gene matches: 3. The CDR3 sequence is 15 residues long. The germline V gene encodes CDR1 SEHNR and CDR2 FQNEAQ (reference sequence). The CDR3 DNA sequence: TGTGCCAGCAGCTTAGAAGGGGACAGCTCCTACGAGCAGTACTTC. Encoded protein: CASSLEGDSSYEQYF.

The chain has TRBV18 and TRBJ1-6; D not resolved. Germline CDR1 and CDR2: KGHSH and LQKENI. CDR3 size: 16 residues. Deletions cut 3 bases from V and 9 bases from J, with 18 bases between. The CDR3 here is CASSPLVSGKSSPLHF. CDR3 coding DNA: TGTGCCAGCTCACCTCTGGTTTCGGGGAAGAGTTCACCCCTCCACTTT. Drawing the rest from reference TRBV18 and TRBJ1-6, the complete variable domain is NAGVMQNPRHLVRRRGQEARLRCSPMKGHSHVYWYRQLPEEGLKFMVYLQKENIIDESGMPKERFSAEFPKEGPSILRIQQVVRGDSAAYFCASSPLVSGKSSPLHFGNGTRLTVT.